Listed below are T cell receptor beta chains from one sample, sequenced in a study of cytomegalovirus exposure and HLA in healthy donors. Only in-frame clones appear in the TCRdb table, and some are missing; sequencing was by immunoSEQ multiplex PCR. The sample lists 100,000 to 150,000 clones; approximately 80% were seen once. Input material: PBMCs. The source of these receptors is a woman aged 18-35 years in good health and CMV-seronegative. Both conserved end residues are part of each CDR3. Each record gives: clone size, J gene, V gene, D gene, CDR3 DNA, CDR3 protein. A D gene is named only where the DNA matches it firmly. Expanded clones get a size class; other rows say once, few or many, or leave the size out.

clone_size: -; j_call: TRBJ2-3; v_call: TRBV10-2; d_call: TRBD1; cdr3_nt: TGCGCCAGCAGTGGTACCGGGACAGGGGGTGTTGGGGATACGCAGTATTTT; cdr3_aa: CASSGTGTGGVGDTQYF
clone_size: -; j_call: TRBJ1-4; v_call: TRBV7-8; d_call: TRBD1; cdr3_nt: TGTGCCAGCAGCGTCTTACAGGGGTCGAATGAAAAACTGTTTTTT; cdr3_aa: CASSVLQGSNEKLFF
clone_size: -; j_call: TRBJ2-2; v_call: TRBV27; d_call: -; cdr3_nt: TGTGCCAGCAGCCAGGGGTTACTGACCGGGGAGCTGTTTTTT; cdr3_aa: CASSQGLLTGELFF
clone_size: -; j_call: TRBJ2-2; v_call: TRBV2; d_call: TRBD2; cdr3_nt: TGTGCCAGCAGTGAAGTTGATAGCGGGGGCCCTAACACCGGGGAGCTGTTTTTT; cdr3_aa: CASSEVDSGGPNTGELFF
clone_size: -; j_call: TRBJ1-5; v_call: TRBV5-5; d_call: TRBD1; cdr3_nt: TGTGCCAGCAGCTTGAGTCCCCGACAGGGACAGCCCCAGCATTTT; cdr3_aa: CASSLSPRQGQPQHF
clone_size: -; j_call: TRBJ2-1; v_call: TRBV25-1; d_call: -; cdr3_nt: TGTGCCAGCAGTGTAGGCAGGAAGCAGTTCTTC; cdr3_aa: CASSVGRKQFF
clone_size: -; j_call: TRBJ1-5; v_call: TRBV19; d_call: -; cdr3_nt: TGTGCCAGTAGTATAGGCTCCAGGGGATGGGGTCAGCCCCAGCATTTT; cdr3_aa: CASSIGSRGWGQPQHF
clone_size: -; j_call: TRBJ2-1; v_call: TRBV6-4; d_call: -; cdr3_nt: TGTGCCAGCAGCTCCCAGGGGGGCAGTGAGCAGTTCTTC; cdr3_aa: CASSSQGGSEQFF
clone_size: -; j_call: TRBJ2-1; v_call: TRBV5-8; d_call: -; cdr3_nt: TGTGCCAGCAGCTTGCAACAGGGACGGATTGGCGCAGGGCAGTTCTTC; cdr3_aa: CASSLQQGRIGAGQFF
clone_size: -; j_call: TRBJ2-1; v_call: TRBV4-3; d_call: TRBD1; cdr3_nt: TGCGCCAGCAGCCCCGCCCTCTGGCCCGACAGGGGGAATGAGCAGTTCTTC; cdr3_aa: CASSPALWPDRGNEQFF
clone_size: few; j_call: TRBJ1-1; v_call: TRBV27; d_call: -; cdr3_nt: TGTGCCAGCAGTTTGGAGGTTCGGAACACTGAAGCTTTCTTT; cdr3_aa: CASSLEVRNTEAFF
clone_size: few; j_call: TRBJ1-2; v_call: TRBV14; d_call: -; cdr3_nt: TGTGCCAGCAGCCAAGGACAGTACTATGGCTACACCTTC; cdr3_aa: CASSQGQYYGYTF
clone_size: -; j_call: TRBJ2-7; v_call: TRBV7-6; d_call: -; cdr3_nt: TGTGCCAGCAGCTTCTCCGGGGTTCCCAACGAGCAGTACTTC; cdr3_aa: CASSFSGVPNEQYF
clone_size: -; j_call: TRBJ1-1; v_call: TRBV7-9; d_call: -; cdr3_nt: TGTGCCAGCAGCTTAGAATATAGGAACACTGAAGCTTTCTTT; cdr3_aa: CASSLEYRNTEAFF
clone_size: -; j_call: TRBJ1-5; v_call: TRBV19; d_call: -; cdr3_nt: TGTGCCAGTAGTGCCGGGAACCGCAATCAGCCCCAGCATTTT; cdr3_aa: CASSAGNRNQPQHF
clone_size: -; j_call: TRBJ2-4; v_call: TRBV30; d_call: TRBD1; cdr3_nt: TGTGCCTGGAATACAGGACAGGGGCGCGGGGGTCAGTACTTC; cdr3_aa: CAWNTGQGRGGQYF
clone_size: -; j_call: TRBJ2-7; v_call: TRBV2; d_call: TRBD2; cdr3_nt: TGTGCCAGCAGTGAATACTTGGGACTACCTCCCTACGAGCAGTACTTC; cdr3_aa: CASSEYLGLPPYEQYF
clone_size: -; j_call: TRBJ2-3; v_call: TRBV6-1; d_call: TRBD1; cdr3_nt: TGTGCCAGCAGTGTGCTCGGGTACAGGGGGCAGACGGATACGCAGTATTTT; cdr3_aa: CASSVLGYRGQTDTQYF
clone_size: -; j_call: TRBJ1-2; v_call: TRBV9; d_call: TRBD1; cdr3_nt: TGTGCCAGCAGCGCTCGACAGGGGCCTTCTCTTGATGGCTACACCTTC; cdr3_aa: CASSARQGPSLDGYTF
clone_size: -; j_call: TRBJ1-2; v_call: TRBV28; d_call: -; cdr3_nt: TGTGCCAGCAGCCTACAGAGGGTCTATGGCTACACCTTC; cdr3_aa: CASSLQRVYGYTF
clone_size: few; j_call: TRBJ1-1; v_call: TRBV6-5; d_call: -; cdr3_nt: TGTGCCAGCGGGGAGGGCAAAGAAGCTTTCTTT; cdr3_aa: CASGEGKEAFF
clone_size: -; j_call: TRBJ1-1; v_call: TRBV6-5; d_call: -; cdr3_nt: TGTGCCAGCAGTCCCGGACGGGGGAACACTGAAGCTTTCTTT; cdr3_aa: CASSPGRGNTEAFF
clone_size: -; j_call: TRBJ2-3; v_call: TRBV25-1; d_call: -; cdr3_nt: TGTGCCAGCCAGGGGCCTGGCACAGATACGCAGTATTTT; cdr3_aa: CASQGPGTDTQYF
clone_size: -; j_call: TRBJ1-2; v_call: TRBV19; d_call: TRBD1; cdr3_nt: TGTGCCATCCAGGGACAGGGGGGGTATGGCTACACCTTC; cdr3_aa: CAIQGQGGYGYTF
clone_size: -; j_call: TRBJ2-1; v_call: TRBV5-6; d_call: TRBD1; cdr3_nt: TGTGCCAGCAGCCCGACAGGGCCCAATGAGCAGTTCTTC; cdr3_aa: CASSPTGPNEQFF
clone_size: -; j_call: TRBJ2-1; v_call: TRBV5-1; d_call: -; cdr3_nt: TGCGCCAGCTCTGCGGGATCAACCTACAATGAGCAGTTCTTC; cdr3_aa: CASSAGSTYNEQFF